One and the same sample provided the 24 T cell receptor beta chains below, sequenced in a study of shared clonotypes between healthy human individuals. Using immunoSEQ multiplex PCR, the repertoire was profiled, and TCRdb retains in-frame clones only, with some absent. The repertoire holds approximately 2.5 million clones, with around nine tenths as singletons. Sequencing was done on a sample of naive CD4+ T cells sorted from blood. This sample's subset: CD45RA+ positively selected. These receptors all come from a man aged 18-30 years in good health.

The V gene is TRBV4-3, the J gene TRBJ1-2; perhaps TRBD1 as D (5 bases). The CDR3 totals 16 residues. With 0 bases removed from V and 4 bases from J, the gap between germline ends came to 15 bases. The germline gives CDR1 LGHNA, CDR2 YSLEER. Here the CDR3 DNA reads TGCGCCAGCAGCCAAGACGCGGAGGGGCTGGGCTATGGCTACACCTTC. Its protein product is CASSQDAEGLGYGYTF.

The rearrangement links TRBV18 to TRBJ2-6; 7 bases fit TRBD1. The germline gives CDR1 KGHSH, CDR2 LQKENI. The junction had 4 bases not matched to a gene; V was cut back by 0 bases and J by 2 bases. This CDR3 is built from 17 residues. The CDR3 here is CASSPPLGQTGANVLTF. The CDR3 DNA sequence: TGTGCCAGCTCACCACCGTTGGGACAGACTGGGGCCAACGTCCTGACTTTC.

The V call is TRBV18, the J call TRBJ2-5; D gene uncertain. Trimming stripped 2 bases from V and 5 bases from J, with 12 bases between. The CDR3 totals 14 residues. Germline V lookup: CDR1 KGHSH, CDR2 LQKENI. CDR3 residues: CASSPVLALETQYF. The CDR3 nucleotides are TGTGCCAGCTCACCAGTCCTTGCTTTGGAGACCCAGTACTTC.

Comments on this clone: Other DNA sequences in this specimen translate into the identical CDR3. This chain uses TRBV18 with TRBJ2-7; TRBD2 is a possible D gene (6 bases). V lost 3 bases and J 3 bases, leaving 9 bases between the germline ends. Per the germline V gene, CDR1 is KGHSH and CDR2 is LQKENI. The CDR3 sequence is 13 residues long. CDR3 in amino acids: CASSPGLLYEQYF. The CDR3 DNA sequence: TGTGCCAGCTCACCGGGACTTCTCTACGAGCAGTACTTC. The full variable domain, completed using reference TRBV18 and TRBJ2-7, is NAGVMQNPRHLVRRRGQEARLRCSPMKGHSHVYWYRQLPEEGLKFMVYLQKENIIDESGMPKERFSAEFPKEGPSILRIQQVVRGDSAAYFCASSPGLLYEQYFGPGTRLTVT.

V gene TRBV5-1 combines with J gene TRBJ2-3; D is undetermined. V lost 3 bases, J lost 4 bases, and 12 bases lay in between. This CDR3 region has 14 residues. Germline CDR1 reads SGHRS; CDR2 reads YFSETQ. The CDR3 sequence is CASSSMAGADTQYF. CDR3 DNA: TGCGCCAGCAGCTCCATGGCAGGCGCAGATACGCAGTATTTT.

The chain carries TRBV5-6 and TRBJ2-5; 7 bases fit TRBD1. The assigned J gene may be wrong: the sequence end matches TRBJ2-7 better. Germline values: CDR1 SGHDT, CDR2 YYEEEE. There are 13 residues in the CDR3. The CDR3 spells CASSLDRGDEQYF. Written as DNA, the CDR3 is TGTGCCAGCAGCTTGGACAGGGGAGACGAGCAGTACTTC.

As concerns this clone: Other nucleotide sequences from this sample produce the same CDR3. The CDR3 nucleotides read TGTGCCACCAGCCCGGACGTCAACTATGGCTACACCTTC. The encoded protein is CATSPDVNYGYTF. This chain connects TRBV15 to TRBJ1-2, with D uncertain. The CDR3 is 13 residues long. Trimming took 5 bases from V and 2 from J, leaving 9 bases between them. Germline CDR1 is LNHNV and CDR2 is YYDKDF (reference sequence).

This clone has only one observation. The J gene is TRBJ2-7, the V gene TRBV18; 11 positions match TRBD1. This CDR3 has 16 amino acids. The V gene's germline CDR1 is KGHSH and CDR2 LQKENI. Germline trimming cut 0 bases from V and 3 bases from J; bases unmatched to any gene: 4. CDR3: CASSPPGTGGDYEQYF. As DNA, the CDR3 is TGTGCCAGCTCACCACCCGGGACAGGGGGAGACTACGAGCAGTACTTC.

This clone has only one observation. The V call is TRBV7-2, the J call TRBJ2-7; D is unclear. The CDR3 consists of 12 residues. Trimming took off 2 bases at V and 9 bases at J, with 11 bases between the two ends. Germline V gives CDR1 SGHTA, CDR2 FQGNSA. Written as DNA, the CDR3 is TGTGCCAGCAGCTTAATGTCTGAGGTGCAGTACTTC. This codes for CASSLMSEVQYF.

The V call is TRBV28, the J call TRBJ2-7; a weak D match, TRBD2 (5 bases). V shed 6 bases and J shed 2 bases, with 17 bases lying between them. The CDR3 has 15 amino acids. The germline gives CDR1 MDHEN, CDR2 SYDVKM. DNA of the CDR3: TGTGCCAGCAGCCGCCGGGGAGCGACTACCTACGAGCAGTACTTC. Translating it yields CASSRRGATTYEQYF.

The chain couples TRBV30 to TRBJ1-6, with D tentatively TRBD1 (6 bases). In germline, CDR1 is GTSNPN, CDR2 SVGIG (reference sequence). This CDR3 comprises 17 residues. V lost 8 bases to trimming and J lost 0 bases, with 20 bases between them. The CDR3 sequence: CAGQGRHQSSYNSPLHF. CDR3 DNA: TGTGCCGGGCAGGGGAGGCACCAAAGCTCCTATAATTCACCCCTCCACTTT.

This clone was detected only once. The chain uses TRBV19 and TRBJ1-5; 8 bases are a match to TRBD1. With V trimmed by 5 bases and J by 0 bases, 9 bases remained unmatched. The CDR3 length is 17 residues. Germline CDR1 and CDR2: LNHDA and SQIVND (reference sequence). The CDR3 loop reads CASSPRTGRNSNQPQHF. The CDR3 DNA follows: TGTGCCAGTAGTCCGCGGACAGGGAGGAATAGCAATCAGCCCCAGCATTTT.

This CDR3 is CASSFDTQETQYF. As DNA, the CDR3 is TGTGCCAGCAGCTTTGACACCCAAGAGACCCAGTACTTC. The chain has TRBV7-3 and TRBJ2-5; no clear D gene. This CDR3 spans 13 amino acids. The germline gives CDR1 SGHTA, CDR2 FQGTGA. Trimming removed 3 bases from V and 1 base from J, with 6 bases in between.

The chain recombines TRBV19 with TRBJ2-5, with D possibly matching TRBD2 (5 bases). Trimming pared 3 bases from V and 4 bases from J, leaving 30 bases between. This CDR3 has 20 residues. The germline V gene has CDR1 LNHDA and CDR2 SQIVND (reference sequence). The CDR3 region is CASSIFRRGSSLELVETQYF. CDR3 nucleotide sequence: TGTGCCAGTAGTATCTTCAGACGGGGTTCGAGTCTGGAATTAGTAGAGACCCAGTACTTC.

This clone has just one count. The chain uses TRBV14 and TRBJ2-3; possibly TRBD1 for D (5 bases). Trimming took 1 base from V and 1 from J, leaving 12 bases between them. The CDR3 has 16 amino acids. Germline V gene lookup returns CDR1 SGHDN and CDR2 FVKESK. CDR3 DNA sequence: TGTGCCAGCAGCCAAGGGGGCTCTACGGGCACAGATACGCAGTATTTT. This gives the protein CASSQGGSTGTDTQYF.

This clone was seen only once. The chain combines TRBV5-4 with TRBJ2-2; D not resolved. The CDR3 extends over 12 amino acids. V was shortened by 3 bases and J by 6 bases, with 6 bases between the two germline ends. Germline CDR1 and CDR2: SGHNT and YYREEE (reference sequence). CDR3 residues: CASSSVAGELFF. The CDR3 nucleotides are TGTGCCAGCAGCTCGGTGGCCGGGGAGCTGTTTTTT.

The chain is built from TRBV5-4 and TRBJ2-2, with 10 bases lining up with TRBD2. The CDR3 is made up of 16 amino acids. The J segment lost 6 bases and the V segment lost 3 bases, leaving 8 bases of the junction unmatched. Germline lookup yields CDR1 SGHNT and CDR2 YYREEE (reference sequence). CDR3 sequence reads: CASSSSGTSVPGELFF. The CDR3 nucleotides are TGTGCCAGCAGCTCCTCCGGGACTAGCGTCCCCGGGGAGCTGTTTTTT.

Notes on this clone: Its ends do not fully match the called genes, so a read error is possible. The CDR3 region is CASSRTDSYEQYF. CDR3 nucleotides: TGTGCTAGCAGCCGGACGGACTCCTACGAGCAGTACTTC. The rearrangement uses TRBV7-7 and TRBJ2-7; D is uncertain. The CDR3 sequence is 13 residues long. Germline assignment: CDR1 SSHAT and CDR2 FNYEAQ (reference sequence).

On this clone: Other DNA sequences in the sample encode the same CDR3. V gene TRBV6-5 combines with J gene TRBJ2-5, with TRBD2 as a possible D gene (6 bases). TRBJ2-7 explains the end of the DNA better; the J call may be wrong. CDR3 length equals 16 residues. Germline V CDR1 and CDR2: MNHEY, SVGAGI. The CDR3 nucleotides are TGTGCCAGCAGTTACTCGTCTGGGGGGAGCTCCTACGAGCAGTACTTC. It encodes CASSYSSGGSSYEQYF.

With regard to this clone: The same CDR3 arises from other DNA sequences in this sample as well. This chain connects TRBV18 to TRBJ2-7; 8 bases match TRBD1. The CDR3 has 14 residues. V was clipped by 4 bases and J by 4 bases; unmatched bases: 6. CDR1 KGHSH and CDR2 LQKENI come from the germline V gene. The CDR3 nucleotides are TGTGCCAGCTCACAAGGACAGGGTGGATACGAGCAGTACTTC. Residues: CASSQGQGGYEQYF. Filled out from reference TRBV18 and TRBJ2-7, the complete variable domain reads NAGVMQNPRHLVRRRGQEARLRCSPMKGHSHVYWYRQLPEEGLKFMVYLQKENIIDESGMPKERFSAEFPKEGPSILRIQQVVRGDSAAYFCASSQGQGGYEQYFGPGTRLTVT.

This clone was detected only a few times. This chain connects TRBV6-5 to TRBJ1-1; 7 bases line up with TRBD1. The V segment lost 5 bases and the J segment 4 bases; nucleotides outside the gene matches: 7. The V gene's germline CDR1 is MNHEY and CDR2 SVGAGI. This CDR3 has 14 amino acids. The CDR3 DNA is TGTGCCAGCAGTGCTATGACAGGGACCACTGAAGCTTTCTTT. Translating gives CASSAMTGTTEAFF.

This clone was counted once. Different DNA sequences within this sample yield the same CDR3. V and J are TRBV5-1 and TRBJ2-7; no firm D call. This CDR3 comprises 14 residues. Germline V gives CDR1 SGHRS, CDR2 YFSETQ. V lost 0 bases and J 2 bases, leaving 9 bases between the germline ends. DNA for the CDR3: TGCGCCAGCAGCTTGGGGGCAGGAACCTACGAGCAGTACTTC. This gives the protein CASSLGAGTYEQYF. Together with reference TRBV5-1 and TRBJ2-7, the CDR3 gives the full variable domain: KAGVTQTPRYLIKTRGQQVTLSCSPISGHRSVSWYQQTPGQGLQFLFEYFSETQRNKGNFPGRFSGRQFSNSRSEMNVSTLELGDSALYLCASSLGAGTYEQYFGPGTRLTVT.

This chain joins TRBV29-1 and TRBJ1-1; TRBD1 aligns across 8 bases. This CDR3 is 15 amino acids long. The V gene's germline CDR1 is SQVTM and CDR2 ANQGSEA. V dropped 5 bases and J dropped 0; count of bases not matched to a gene: 8. CDR3 sequence (DNA): TGCAGCGTTTCCGGACAGGGCGGTATGAACACTGAAGCTTTCTTT. It specifies CSVSGQGGMNTEAFF. Full variable domain (missing parts from reference TRBV29-1 and TRBJ1-1): SAVISQKPSRDICQRGTSLTIQCQVDSQVTMMFWYRQQPGQSLTLIATANQGSEATYESGFVIDKFPISRPNLTFSTLTVSNMSPEDSSIYLCSVSGQGGMNTEAFFGQGTRLTVV.

The V call is TRBV12-5, the J call TRBJ1-3, with 10 bases identical to TRBD1. The CDR3 sequence is 15 residues long. Germline-derived CDR1 and CDR2 are LGHNT and FRNRAP. The V segment lost 6 bases and the J segment 3 bases; nucleotides outside the gene matches: 5. The CDR3 region has the DNA TGTGCTAGTGGACCCGGACAGGGGGATGGAAACACCATATATTTT. Its translation is CASGPGQGDGNTIYF.